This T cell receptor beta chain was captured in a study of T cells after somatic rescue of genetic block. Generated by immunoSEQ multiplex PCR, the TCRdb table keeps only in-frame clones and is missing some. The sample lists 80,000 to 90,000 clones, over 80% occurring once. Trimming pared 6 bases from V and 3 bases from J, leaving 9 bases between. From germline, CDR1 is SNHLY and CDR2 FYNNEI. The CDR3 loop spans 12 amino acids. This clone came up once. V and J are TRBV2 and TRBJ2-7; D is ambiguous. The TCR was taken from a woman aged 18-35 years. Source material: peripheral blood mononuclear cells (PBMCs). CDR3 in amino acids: CASRAGVYEQYF. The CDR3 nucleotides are TGTGCCAGCAGGGCAGGCGTCTACGAGCAGTACTTC.